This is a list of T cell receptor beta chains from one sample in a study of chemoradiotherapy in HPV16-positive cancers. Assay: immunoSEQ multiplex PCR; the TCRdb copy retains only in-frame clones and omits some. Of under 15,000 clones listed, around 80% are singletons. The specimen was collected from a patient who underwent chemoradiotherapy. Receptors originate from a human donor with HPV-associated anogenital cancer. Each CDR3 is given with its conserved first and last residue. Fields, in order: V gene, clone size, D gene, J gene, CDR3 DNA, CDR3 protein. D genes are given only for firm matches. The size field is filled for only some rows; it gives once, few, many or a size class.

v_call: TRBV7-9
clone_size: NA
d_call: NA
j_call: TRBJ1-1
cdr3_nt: TGTGCCAGCAGCTTAGAGCGGGGGCTCGGCGCTTTCTTT
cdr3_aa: CASSLERGLGAFF

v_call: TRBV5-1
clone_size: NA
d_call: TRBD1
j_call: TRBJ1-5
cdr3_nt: TGCGCCAGCAGCGTGGGACAGGGCGATCAGCCCCAGCATTTT
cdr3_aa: CASSVGQGDQPQHF

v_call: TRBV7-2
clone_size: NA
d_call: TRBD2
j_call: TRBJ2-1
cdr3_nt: TGTGCCAGCAGGCGCCCCCTAGCGGGGGGGTACAATGAGCAGTTCTTC
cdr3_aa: CASRRPLAGGYNEQFF

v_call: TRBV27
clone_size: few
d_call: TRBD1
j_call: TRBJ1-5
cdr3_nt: TGTGCCAGCCCCTCCCCTTCGGGACAGCCACTGTGTAGCAATCAGCCCCAGCATTTT
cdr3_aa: CASPSPSGQPLCSNQPQHF

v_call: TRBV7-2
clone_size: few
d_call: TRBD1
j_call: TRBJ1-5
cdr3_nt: TGTGCCAGCAGCCTGACAGGGAATCAGCCCCAGCATTTT
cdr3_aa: CASSLTGNQPQHF

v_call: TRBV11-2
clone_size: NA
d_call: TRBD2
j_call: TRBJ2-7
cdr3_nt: TGTGCCAGCAGATCGACTAGCGGGCTAACCTACGAGCAGTACTTC
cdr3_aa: CASRSTSGLTYEQYF

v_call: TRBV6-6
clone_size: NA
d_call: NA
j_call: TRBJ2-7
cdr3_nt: TGTGCCAGCACCGGACAGAGCTCCTACGAGCAGTACTTC
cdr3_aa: CASTGQSSYEQYF

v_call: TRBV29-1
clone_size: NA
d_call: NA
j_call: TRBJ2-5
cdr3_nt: TGCAGCGCCAGGGGGGGGCAGGGGGAGACCCAGTACTTC
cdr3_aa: CSARGGQGETQYF

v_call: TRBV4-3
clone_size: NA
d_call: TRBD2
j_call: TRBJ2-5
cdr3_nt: TGCGCCAGCAGCCCGACTAGCGGGGGGGCCTCGGAGACCCAGTACTTC
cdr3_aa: CASSPTSGGASETQYF

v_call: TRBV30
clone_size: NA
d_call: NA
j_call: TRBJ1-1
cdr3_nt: TGTTCGATAGGGACGAGACAGAACACTGAAGCTTTCTTT
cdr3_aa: CSIGTRQNTEAFF

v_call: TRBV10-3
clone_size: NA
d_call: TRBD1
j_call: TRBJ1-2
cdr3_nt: TGTGCCATCGGGGACAGGGGGCGCGGGAACTATGGCTACACCTTC
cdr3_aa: CAIGDRGRGNYGYTF

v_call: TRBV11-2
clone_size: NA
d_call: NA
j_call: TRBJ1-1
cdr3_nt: TGTGCCAGCAGCTTATGGGCGAACACTGAAGCTTTCTTT
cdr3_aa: CASSLWANTEAFF

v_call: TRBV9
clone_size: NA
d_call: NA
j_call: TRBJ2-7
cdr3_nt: TGTGCCAGCAGCGTATCCTCCCAGGGTCCCTACGAGCAGTACTTC
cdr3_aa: CASSVSSQGPYEQYF

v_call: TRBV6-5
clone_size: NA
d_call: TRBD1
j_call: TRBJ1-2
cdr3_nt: TGTGCCAGCAGTTACTCGGGACAGGGGATCGGCTACACCTTC
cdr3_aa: CASSYSGQGIGYTF

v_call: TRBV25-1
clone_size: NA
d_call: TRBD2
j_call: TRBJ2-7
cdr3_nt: TGTGCCAGCAGTACCGATAGCGGGGGGTCCTACGAGCAGTACTTC
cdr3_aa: CASSTDSGGSYEQYF

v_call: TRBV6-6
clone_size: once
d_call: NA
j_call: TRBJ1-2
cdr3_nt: TGTGCCAGCAGTTACTCGAATCAGGATCTTGGCTATGGCTACACCTTC
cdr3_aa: CASSYSNQDLGYGYTF

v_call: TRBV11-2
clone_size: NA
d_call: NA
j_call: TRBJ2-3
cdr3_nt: TGTGCCAGCAGCTTCAGCGGGTCTTTCGGGGATACGCAGTATTTT
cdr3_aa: CASSFSGSFGDTQYF

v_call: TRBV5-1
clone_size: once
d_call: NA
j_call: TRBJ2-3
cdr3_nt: TGCGCCAGCAGCTTCAGCGGCACAGATACGCAGTATTTT
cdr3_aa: CASSFSGTDTQYF

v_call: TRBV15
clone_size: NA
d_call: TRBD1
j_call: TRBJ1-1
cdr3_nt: TGTGCCACCAGCAGCGGGACAGCAGCAATGAACACTGAAGCTTTCTTT
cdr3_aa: CATSSGTAAMNTEAFF

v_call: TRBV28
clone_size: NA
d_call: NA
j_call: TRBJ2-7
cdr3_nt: TGTGCCAGCAGTCCCCTGGGGGGGGCCGACCACTACGAGCAGTACTTC
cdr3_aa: CASSPLGGADHYEQYF

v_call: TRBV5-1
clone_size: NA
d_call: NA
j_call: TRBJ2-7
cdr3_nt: TGCGCCAGCAGCTTGGACGGGACACCCTACGAGCAGTACTTC
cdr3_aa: CASSLDGTPYEQYF

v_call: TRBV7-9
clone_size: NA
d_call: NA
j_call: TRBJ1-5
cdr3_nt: TGTGCCAGCAGCCGGACAGCCGATCAGCCCCAGCATTTT
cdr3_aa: CASSRTADQPQHF

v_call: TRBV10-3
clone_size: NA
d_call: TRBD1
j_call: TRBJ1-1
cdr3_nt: TGTGCCATCAGTGGACAGGGGGGAGGTACTGAAGCTTTCTTT
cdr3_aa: CAISGQGGGTEAFF

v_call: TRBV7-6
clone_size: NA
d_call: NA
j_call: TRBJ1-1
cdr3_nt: TGTGCCAGCAGCTTAGTGCTGGGAATAAACACTGAAGCTTTCTTT
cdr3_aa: CASSLVLGINTEAFF

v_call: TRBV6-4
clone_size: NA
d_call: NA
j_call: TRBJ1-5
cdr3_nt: TGTGCCAGCAGTGAATCGGTTTTAGAGCCCCAGCATTTT
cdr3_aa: CASSESVLEPQHF

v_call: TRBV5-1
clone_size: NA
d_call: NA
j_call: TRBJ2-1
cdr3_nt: TGCGCCAGCAGCTTCGACCCAACAATGGGCTCCTACAATGAGCAGTTCTTC
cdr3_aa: CASSFDPTMGSYNEQFF

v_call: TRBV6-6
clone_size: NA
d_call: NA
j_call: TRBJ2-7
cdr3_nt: TGTGCCACCACCCCCTTCCAGGGTTCCCACGAGCAGTACTTC
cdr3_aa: CATTPFQGSHEQYF

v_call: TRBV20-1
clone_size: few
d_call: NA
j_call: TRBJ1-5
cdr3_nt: TGCAGTGCGGGCCAGGGACAGCCCCAGCATTTT
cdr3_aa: CSAGQGQPQHF

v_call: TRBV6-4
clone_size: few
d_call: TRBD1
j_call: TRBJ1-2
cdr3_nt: TGTGCCAGCAGTGGGAATCTGGGACAGGGGAGGAATGGCTACACCTTC
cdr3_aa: CASSGNLGQGRNGYTF

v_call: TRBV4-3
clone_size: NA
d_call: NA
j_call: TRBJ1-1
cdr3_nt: TGCGCCAGCAGCCAAGATACGACCACTGAAGCTTTCTTT
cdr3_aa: CASSQDTTTEAFF

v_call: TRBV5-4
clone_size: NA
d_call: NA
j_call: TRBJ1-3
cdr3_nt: TGTGCCAGCAGCTTGGATTTGGGCCTCTCTGGAAACACCATATATTTT
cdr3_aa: CASSLDLGLSGNTIYF

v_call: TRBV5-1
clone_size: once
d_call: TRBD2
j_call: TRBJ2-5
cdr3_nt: TGCGCCAGCAGCATGCATGGGGGGGAGCAAGAGACCCAGTACTTC
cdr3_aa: CASSMHGGEQETQYF

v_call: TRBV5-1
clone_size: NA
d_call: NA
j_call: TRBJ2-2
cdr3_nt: TGCGCCAGCAGCCTTTGGGAGCCCGGCCCGAACACCGGGGAGCTGTTTTTT
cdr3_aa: CASSLWEPGPNTGELFF

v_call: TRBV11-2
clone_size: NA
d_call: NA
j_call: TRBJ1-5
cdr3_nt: TGTGCCAGCAGCTTAGCGGTAGGGAATCATCAGCCCCAGCATTTT
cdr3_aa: CASSLAVGNHQPQHF

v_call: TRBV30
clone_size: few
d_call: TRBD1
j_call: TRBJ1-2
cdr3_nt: TGTGCCTGGAGTGGCGGGACAGGGAATGGCTACACCTTC
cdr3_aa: CAWSGGTGNGYTF

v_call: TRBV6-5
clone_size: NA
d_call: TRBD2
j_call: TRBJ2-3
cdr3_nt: TGTGCCAGCAGTTTGCGGGGGGGCGTAGATACGCAGTATTTT
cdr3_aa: CASSLRGGVDTQYF

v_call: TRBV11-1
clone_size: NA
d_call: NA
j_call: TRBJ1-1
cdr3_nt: TGTGCCAGCAGCGGAACTCAGGGCACCACTGAAGCTTTCTTT
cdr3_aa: CASSGTQGTTEAFF

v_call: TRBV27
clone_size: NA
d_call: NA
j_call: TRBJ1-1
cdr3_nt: TGTGCCAGCAGTTTATCTCGGGTACTGGGGGGCACTGAAGCTTTCTTT
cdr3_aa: CASSLSRVLGGTEAFF

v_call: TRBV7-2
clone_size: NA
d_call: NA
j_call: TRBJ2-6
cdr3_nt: TGTGCCAGCAGCTTAGATGTGAGGGGAACGTCTGGGGCCAACGTCCTGACTTTC
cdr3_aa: CASSLDVRGTSGANVLTF

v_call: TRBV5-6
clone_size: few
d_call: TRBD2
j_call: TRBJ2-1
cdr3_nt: TGTGCCAGCAGCTATAATACAGGACTAGCGGACAATGAGCAGTTCTTC
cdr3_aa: CASSYNTGLADNEQFF

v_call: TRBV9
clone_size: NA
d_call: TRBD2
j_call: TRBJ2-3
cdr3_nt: TGTGCCAGCAGCGTCGACCCCGGGACTAGCTATACGCAGTATTTT
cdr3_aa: CASSVDPGTSYTQYF

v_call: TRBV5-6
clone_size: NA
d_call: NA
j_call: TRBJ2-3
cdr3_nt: TGTGCCAGCAGCTTAGGGGGGGATACGCAGTATTTT
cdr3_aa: CASSLGGDTQYF

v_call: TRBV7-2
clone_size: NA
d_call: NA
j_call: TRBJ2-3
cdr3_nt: TGTGCCAGCAGCTTGACTCTCGGGCGGACAGATACGCAGTATTTT
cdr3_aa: CASSLTLGRTDTQYF

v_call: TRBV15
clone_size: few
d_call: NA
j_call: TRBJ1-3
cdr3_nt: TGTGCCACCAGCAGAGAATTCGCCGTAACCTCCTCTGGAAACACCATATATTTT
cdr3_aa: CATSREFAVTSSGNTIYF